Each of the 29 T cell receptor beta chains below was sequenced from the same sample in a study of beta chain features in type 1 diabetes. Notes on the study in general: Significant though moderate, a shortening of TCRB CDR3s appeared in all four CD4+ subsets of Type 1 diabetes patients.

Expressed TCRB transcripts got sequenced, as all isolated RNA was reverse transcribed. Clones were sequenced by immunoSEQ multiplex PCR, and TCRdb holds only the in-frame ones, with some missing. The sample holds hundreds of thousands of clones, about 14% seen once. The antigens these receptors bind are not known. The sequencing input was naive CD4+ T cells from blood. These TCRs come from a young man with type 1 diabetes.

The J gene is TRBJ1-5, the V gene TRBV19, with D uncertain. This CDR3 has 14 residues. The V and J ends lost 4 bases and 3 bases respectively, with 10 bases between them. Germline V lookup: CDR1 LNHDA, CDR2 SQIVND (reference sequence). The CDR3 is CASSNLNFNQPQHF. CDR3 DNA: TGTGCCAGTAGTAATCTCAACTTCAATCAGCCCCAGCATTTT.

The rearrangement links TRBV5-1 to TRBJ2-5, with D tentatively TRBD1 (6 bases). V lost 0 bases to trimming and J lost 2 bases, with 11 bases between them. This CDR3 has 15 residues. Germline CDR1 is SGHRS and CDR2 is YFSETQ. The CDR3 DNA sequence: TGCGCCAGCAGCTTGGGGGGGACACAGCAAGAGACCCAGTACTTC. Translated: CASSLGGTQQETQYF.

This clone has just a few counts. CDR3 sequence reads: CASSKPGTGGYEQYF. The CDR3 region has the DNA TGTGCCAGCAGCAAGCCGGGGACAGGGGGCTACGAGCAGTACTTC. This chain links TRBV28 with TRBJ2-7, with 11 bases identical to TRBD1. The CDR3 is made up of 15 amino acids. Germline CDR1 is MDHEN and CDR2 is SYDVKM. Trimming at V came to 6 bases and at J to 3 bases, leaving 7 bases not matched to a gene.

The CDR3 sequence is CAWSDSGGTSSYEQYF. In nucleotides, the CDR3 is TGTGCCTGGAGTGACTCCGGCGGTACGAGCTCCTACGAGCAGTACTTC. The chain recombines TRBV30 with TRBJ2-7; D not certain. The CDR3 totals 16 residues. Germline assignment: CDR1 GTSNPN and CDR2 SVGIG (reference sequence). Between the trimmed V and J ends, which lost 1 base and 0 bases, there was a span of 16 bases.

The chain couples TRBV9 to TRBJ2-1; possibly TRBD2 for D (6 bases). The length of the CDR3 is 16 residues. V lost 0 bases to trimming and J lost 3 bases, with 13 bases between them. The germline V gene encodes CDR1 SGDLS and CDR2 YYNGEE. CDR3 DNA sequence: TGTGCCAGCAGCGTAGGTGGCGGGGTGGACTACAATGAGCAGTTCTTC. Amino acids: CASSVGGGVDYNEQFF.

In this sample, this clone turned up a few times. V gene TRBV5-4 combines with J gene TRBJ2-5; 12 nucleotides align to TRBD2. The CDR3 spans 15 residues. The J segment lost 2 bases and the V segment lost 4 bases, leaving 3 bases of the junction unmatched. From germline, CDR1 is SGHNT and CDR2 YYREEE (reference sequence). CDR3 DNA: TGTGCCAGCAGCGTAGGACTAGCGGGGCAAGAGACCCAGTACTTC. Translating it yields CASSVGLAGQETQYF.

This clone was seen a few times. The chain links TRBV9 to TRBJ1-2; 8 bases are a match to TRBD1. This CDR3 is 17 amino acids long. After removal of 4 bases from V and 4 bases from J, the junction contained 15 bases not matched to a gene. Germline CDR1 and CDR2: SGDLS and YYNGEE. The CDR3 nucleotides are TGTGCCAGCAGCTCAGCCTCGACAGGGGTGAAGGGCTATGGCTACACCTTC. It encodes CASSSASTGVKGYGYTF.

Remarks on this clone: The sample has other DNA sequences that encode this CDR3 too. CDR3 in DNA: TGTGCCAGCAGCTTAGCGGGCGGCCAAGAGACCCAGTACTTC. This encodes CASSLAGGQETQYF. The chain recombines TRBV7-2 with TRBJ2-5; D is unclear. Germline V gene sequence: CDR1 SGHTA, CDR2 FQGNSA. Trimming cost V 0 bases and J 1 base, with 6 bases left between them. The CDR3 contains 14 residues.

The chain uses TRBV11-2 and TRBJ1-1; possible D gene TRBD1, 5 bases. This CDR3 is 15 amino acids long. V dropped 0 bases and J dropped 11 bases, with 19 bases sitting between them. Germline assignment: CDR1 SGHAT and CDR2 FQNNGV. CDR3 in amino acids: CASSLDGVAGPRAFF. As DNA, the CDR3 is TGTGCCAGCAGCTTAGATGGGGTTGCGGGACCGAGGGCTTTCTTT.

This clone was found a few times. The V gene is TRBV13, the J gene TRBJ2-5; 9 nucleotides align to TRBD2. Germline V gives CDR1 PRHDT, CDR2 FYEKMQ (reference sequence). The trim removed 5 bases at V and 5 bases at J, leaving 6 bases unmatched. The CDR3 consists of 14 residues. The CDR3 loop is CASSPAGGGETQYF. In nucleotides, the CDR3 is TGTGCCAGCAGCCCAGCGGGAGGAGGGGAGACCCAGTACTTC. Based on the CDR3 plus reference TRBV13 and TRBJ2-5, the full variable domain is AAGVIQSPRHLIKEKRETATLKCYPIPRHDTVYWYQQGPGQDPQFLISFYEKMQSDKGSIPDRFSAQQFSDYHSELNMSSLELGDSALYFCASSPAGGGETQYFGPGTRLLVL.

About this clone: Mismatch with germline at one junction end may stem from a read error. The gene calls are TRBV19 and TRBJ1-1; D uncertain. Germline V gene lookup returns CDR1 LNHDA and CDR2 SQIVND (reference sequence). This CDR3 comprises 12 residues. CDR3 region: CASSFENTEVFF. CDR3 DNA sequence: TGTGCCAGTAGTTTTGAGAACACTGAAGTTTTCTTT.

This clone was recorded a few times. The V gene is TRBV5-1, the J gene TRBJ1-2, with a possible D match to TRBD1 (5 bases). The ends were cut back, 4 bases at V and 2 bases at J, with 15 bases in the middle. The CDR3 extends over 15 amino acids. Germline lookup yields CDR1 SGHRS and CDR2 YFSETQ. The DNA for the CDR3 is TGCGCCAGCAGCCCCACGTCGGGACGGAACTATGGCTACACCTTC. Amino acid sequence: CASSPTSGRNYGYTF.

Note on this clone: Other nucleotide sequences in the sample specify the same CDR3. The chain joins TRBV27 to TRBJ2-1, with D possibly being TRBD2 (6 bases). The CDR3 totals 13 residues. V was cut by 3 bases and J by 4 bases, with 7 bases left in between. Germline lookup yields CDR1 MNHEY and CDR2 SMNVEV (reference sequence). CDR3 protein: CASSLEGYNEQFF. The CDR3 DNA sequence: TGTGCCAGCAGTTTGGAGGGTTACAATGAGCAGTTCTTC.

V gene TRBV5-4 combines with J gene TRBJ2-5, with no clear D. The CDR3 runs 13 residues. Looked up from germline, CDR1 is SGHNT and CDR2 is YYREEE (reference sequence). V was clipped by 3 bases and J by 5 bases, with 11 bases between them. CDR3 nucleotide sequence: TGTGCCAGCAGCTCGCTGGTGGAGGAGACCCAGTACTTC. Translating gives CASSSLVEETQYF.

The sample holds a few counts of this clone. The chain has TRBV7-9 and TRBJ2-3; TRBD2 matches at 7 bases. This CDR3 comprises 16 residues. J lost 4 bases, V lost 5 bases, and 12 bases had no gene match. Germline CDR1 is SEHNR and CDR2 is FQNEAQ (reference sequence). In DNA form, the CDR3 reads TGTGCCAGCAGCCGATCATCTAGCGGTGGTTCAGATACGCAGTATTTT. Protein product: CASSRSSSGGSDTQYF.

The chain uses TRBV30 and TRBJ1-3, with 9 bases identical to TRBD1. The J segment lost 2 bases and the V segment lost 2 bases, leaving 1 base of the junction unmatched. The CDR3 has 14 residues. CDR1 and CDR2 (germline): GTSNPN, SVGIG (reference sequence). The CDR3 coding sequence is TGTGCCTGGAGTCGGACAGGGGCTGGAAACACCATATATTTT. Its protein product is CAWSRTGAGNTIYF.

Regarding this clone: The sample holds other DNA sequences that translate to the same CDR3. The chain uses TRBV2 and TRBJ2-3, with no clear D. This CDR3 is 13 amino acids long. The V gene's germline CDR1 is SNHLY and CDR2 FYNNEI. V lost 3 bases and J lost 0, with 4 bases in between. This CDR3 reads CASSETSTDTQYF. DNA of the CDR3: TGTGCCAGCAGTGAGACAAGCACAGATACGCAGTATTTT.

The chain uses TRBV27 and TRBJ2-1, with 8 positions matching TRBD2. J was trimmed by 4 bases and V by 8 bases; bases with no gene match: 13. CDR1 MNHEY and CDR2 SMNVEV come from the germline V gene (reference sequence). The CDR3 runs 16 residues. The CDR3: CASGSLGGGIYNEQFF. The DNA of the CDR3 is TGTGCCAGCGGCTCCCTGGGCGGGGGGATATACAATGAGCAGTTCTTC.

V usage is TRBV29-1 and J usage is TRBJ1-1; TRBD1 matches 10 bases. The V gene's germline CDR1 is SQVTM and CDR2 ANQGSEA. V was clipped by 8 bases and J by 4 bases; unmatched bases: 10. The CDR3 contains 14 residues. In DNA, the CDR3 is TGCAGCATGCGGAGGACAGGGGGAACCACTGAAGCTTTCTTT. It codes for CSMRRTGGTTEAFF.

The V gene is TRBV27, the J gene TRBJ1-2, with a possible D match to TRBD1 (5 bases). From germline, CDR1 is MNHEY and CDR2 SMNVEV (reference sequence). The CDR3 spans 16 residues. V was trimmed by 2 bases and J by 6 bases, leaving 19 bases between them. As DNA, the CDR3 is TGTGCCAGCAGTTTACTCGCCGCGAAGGGGCTGGATGGCTACACCTTC. Residues: CASSLLAAKGLDGYTF.

This sequence joins TRBV10-1 and TRBJ2-2; D not certain. This CDR3 comprises 13 residues. CDR1 is WNHNN and CDR2 is SYGVQD in the germline V gene (reference sequence). The V end lost 6 bases, the J end lost 5 bases, and 10 bases lay between the germline ends. CDR3 DNA sequence: TGCGCCAGCAGCTTTACAAGGACCGGGGAGCTGTTTTTT. This sequence encodes CASSFTRTGELFF.

This clone was detected only a few times. The CDR3 DNA reads as TGTGCCAGCAGCAAGGGGAATGAGCGGGGGCCCTACGAGCAGTACTTC. Encoded protein: CASSKGNERGPYEQYF. The chain links TRBV21-1 to TRBJ2-7; TRBD2 reflects the table's D call only, with no check against the DNA. TRBV21-1 is deemed a pseudogene. CDR3 length: 16 amino acids.

V usage is TRBV5-5 and J usage is TRBJ2-5; 8 bases fit TRBD2. Germline loops: CDR1 SGHKS, CDR2 YYEKEE (reference sequence). The CDR3 is 15 residues long. Unmatched junction bases numbered 15, after V lost 9 bases and J lost 5 bases. As DNA, the CDR3 is TGTGCCACCGAGGTAGCGGGATGGTCGGCGGAGACCCAGTACTTC. Its translation: CATEVAGWSAETQYF.

V and J are TRBV30 and TRBJ1-3; no clear D gene. From germline, CDR1 is GTSNPN and CDR2 SVGIG (reference sequence). The CDR3 spans 12 residues. Between the trimmed V and J ends, which lost 8 bases and 0 bases, there was a span of 8 bases. The CDR3 spells CAGAFSGNTIYF. CDR3 nucleotide sequence: TGTGCCGGAGCCTTCTCTGGAAACACCATATATTTT.

This clone turned up a few times. This sequence joins TRBV9 and TRBJ1-2; 7 nucleotides match TRBD1. This CDR3 contains 16 residues. The V segment lost 2 bases and the J segment 4 bases; nucleotides outside the gene matches: 11. Germline-derived CDR1 and CDR2 are SGDLS and YYNGEE. DNA for the CDR3: TGTGCCAGCAGCGTGACGACAGGGCAGGGGCTCTATGGCTACACCTTC. Its translation: CASSVTTGQGLYGYTF.

This clone was counted only a few times. The chain has TRBV4-1 and TRBJ2-3, with 8 bases that match TRBD2. Germline V CDR1 and CDR2: MGHRA, YSYEKL. The CDR3 consists of 17 residues. The J segment lost 0 bases and the V segment lost 1 base, leaving 6 bases of the junction unmatched. The CDR3 coding sequence is TGCGCCAGCAGCCAAGGGGGCGGGAGGACTAGCACAGATACGCAGTATTTT. Translating it yields CASSQGGGRTSTDTQYF.

This clone came up a few times. The chain is built from TRBV2 and TRBJ2-7; 12 bases match TRBD1. In germline, CDR1 is SNHLY, CDR2 FYNNEI. With 11 bases clipped from V and 5 bases from J, the junction kept 4 bases outside the gene matches. There are 12 residues in the CDR3. The CDR3 nucleotides are TGTGCCGGCCGGGACAGGGGGCACGAGCAGTACTTC. This sequence encodes CAGRDRGHEQYF.

V gene TRBV7-6 combines with J gene TRBJ2-1; 12 bases map to TRBD2. The germline gives CDR1 SGHVS, CDR2 FNYEAQ. J gave up 2 bases and V 1 base, and 6 bases lay outside the gene matches. The CDR3 loop spans 18 amino acids. The CDR3 region is CASSLGGLAGTTYNEQFF. The DNA for the CDR3 is TGTGCCAGCAGCTTAGGAGGACTAGCGGGGACGACCTACAATGAGCAGTTCTTC. Combining the CDR3 with reference TRBV7-6 and TRBJ2-1 gives the whole variable domain GAGVSQSPRYKVTKRGQDVALRCDPISGHVSLYWYRQALGQGPEFLTYFNYEAQQDKSGLPNDRFSAERPEGSISTLTIQRTEQRDSAMYRCASSLGGLAGTTYNEQFFGPGTRLTVL.

This clone was detected only a few times. The J gene is TRBJ1-6, the V gene TRBV14; a weak D match, TRBD1 (6 bases). Between the trimmed V and J ends, which lost 2 bases and 10 bases, there was a span of 15 bases. Germline CDR1 reads SGHDN; CDR2 reads FVKESK. The CDR3 is 15 amino acids. CDR3 coding DNA: TGTGCCAGCAGCCAATATGCAGGGGCTTACTCACCCCTCCACTTT. It specifies CASSQYAGAYSPLHF.